Listed below are T cell receptor beta chains from one sample, sequenced in a study of T cell changes during pregnancy in multiple sclerosis. Data came from immunoSEQ multiplex PCR; TCRdb stores just in-frame clones and leaves some out. This sample has approximately 30,000 clones, with 89% found just once. Sequencing used CD4+ T cells from peripheral blood mononuclear cells, obtained in the second trimester of pregnancy. The receptors shown here come from a female donor with multiple sclerosis, enrolled in a pregnancy study. The conserved cysteine and the conserved F or W are not part of the CDR3 here. A D gene is named only where the DNA matches it firmly. Only some rows state a clone size, as once, few, many or a class for expanded clones.

-	TRBJ2-2	TRBV21-1	-	ASGTENTGELF
-	TRBJ1-2	TRBV19	-	ASSQTGSRSWGYT
-	TRBJ2-5	TRBV27	-	ASIPQGGQTQY
TRBD1	TRBJ1-1	TRBV7-9	-	ASSFMGQGGEAF
-	TRBJ1-1	TRBV9	-	ASSVDPGRGTEAF
TRBD1	TRBJ1-4	TRBV5-1	-	ASRAQGATNEKLF
-	TRBJ1-1	TRBV4-3	-	ASSQHPTGVNTEAF
-	TRBJ2-3	TRBV5-1	-	ASSLGHAGADTQY
TRBD1	TRBJ1-2	TRBV2	-	ASSVQQGNYGYT
-	TRBJ1-4	TRBV4-1	-	ASSHHGGGPGEKLF
-	TRBJ2-5	TRBV10-2	-	ASGDWSGKETQY
-	TRBJ2-1	TRBV29-1	-	SVRSSYNEQF
-	TRBJ2-3	TRBV12-5	-	ASRSAGDTQY
TRBD2	TRBJ2-7	TRBV7-2	-	ASSLTGLGYEQY
TRBD1	TRBJ2-3	TRBV5-4	-	ASSQDRGITDTQY
-	TRBJ2-7	TRBV11-2	once	ASSLLAQAAYYEQY
-	TRBJ2-7	TRBV29-1	-	SVGRGHYEQY
TRBD2	TRBJ2-3	TRBV5-4	-	ASSSTSGGAGTDTQY
-	TRBJ1-2	TRBV5-1	-	ASSLEAGYGYT
-	TRBJ1-1	TRBV11-2	-	ASSQTNEAF
-	TRBJ1-1	TRBV7-9	-	ASSSTGSSVEAF
-	TRBJ1-4	TRBV5-6	-	ASSLVAGPTNEKLF
-	TRBJ1-2	TRBV28	-	ASSLQGSYGYT
-	TRBJ1-4	TRBV5-6	-	ASSFGPAANEKLF
TRBD2	TRBJ2-7	TRBV5-1	few	ASSLGPPSGGYEQY
-	TRBJ1-6	TRBV7-8	-	ASSPKRSANSPLH
-	TRBJ1-2	TRBV6-1	-	ASSEAPGYGYT
TRBD1	TRBJ2-5	TRBV9	-	ASSAQGAGETQY
-	TRBJ2-1	TRBV5-1	-	ASSLNLGRPYNEQF
TRBD1	TRBJ2-7	TRBV30	-	AWRDRDSYEQY
-	TRBJ1-2	TRBV4-3	-	ASSQLPGQGYGYT
-	TRBJ1-1	TRBV11-3	-	ASSLGPNTEAF
TRBD1	TRBJ1-2	TRBV6-5	-	ASSLGQGTYGYT
-	TRBJ1-2	TRBV28	-	ASSNPQGIYT
TRBD1	TRBJ1-2	TRBV4-1	few	ASSREGQGPNYGYT
-	TRBJ1-1	TRBV6-1	-	ATSLRGEDTEAF
TRBD2	TRBJ2-7	TRBV7-8	-	ASSLGPVTSGGDEQY
-	TRBJ2-7	TRBV6-1	-	ASTVIGQTYEQY
-	TRBJ1-3	TRBV12-5	few	ASGSTNGNTIY
-	TRBJ1-2	TRBV7-9	-	ASSGIRGGSNYGYT
-	TRBJ2-5	TRBV4-1	-	ASSQQTRGQETQY